Shown below are 10 T cell receptor beta chains from a single sample sequenced in a study of T cells in Graves' hyperthyroidism and ophthalmopathy. Template material for amplifying TCR beta CDR3 regions consisted of RNA transcripts. The study used the HTBI primer set for a first-round RT-PCR of the TCR CDR3. TCRdb reprocessed the multiplex PCR reads via MiXCR and lists one record per CDR3 protein. The sample consists of about 150,000 distinct CDR3 sequences, approximately 20% of them appearing once. The material sequenced was blood. The receptor set was obtained from a woman aged 45-59 years with Graves' hyperthyroidism that later progressed to Graves' ophthalmopathy.

This clonotype was found many times. V gene TRBV28 combines with J gene TRBJ1-5, with D possibly TRBD1 on 5 matching bases. From germline, CDR1 is MDHEN and CDR2 SYDVKM. The CDR3 has 15 residues. Trimming shortened V by 7 bases and J by 3 bases, and 16 bases separated the two germline ends. The CDR3 spells CASNLLSTVNQPQHF. The CDR3 DNA follows: TGTGCCAGCAACCTCCTATCGACAGTCAATCAGCCCCAGCATTTT.

The sample holds many counts of this clonotype. This chain uses TRBV5-1 with TRBJ1-1; the D is unclear. CDR1 is SGHRS and CDR2 is YFSETQ in the germline V gene. The germline V and J ends were trimmed by 2 bases and 1 base, with 9 bases remaining between them. The CDR3 runs 14 residues. The CDR3 bases are TGCGCCAGCAGCTTCGATATGGGGAACACTGAAGCTTTCTTT. It specifies CASSFDMGNTEAFF.

The J gene is TRBJ2-5, the V gene TRBV9; D is unclear. In germline, CDR1 is SGDLS, CDR2 YYNGEE. Deletions cut 3 bases from V and 2 bases from J, with 11 bases between. This CDR3 is 14 amino acids long. This CDR3 is CASSGLGGQETQYF. CDR3 nucleotides: TGTGCCAGCAGCGGCCTCGGTGGTCAAGAGACCCAGTACTTC.

This clonotype was recorded at least ten times. The CDR3: CASSSIASGRNTQYF. CDR3 DNA: TGTGCCAGCAGTTCCATTGCTAGCGGGAGGAATACGCAGTATTTT. This rearrangement joins TRBV28 to TRBJ2-3; 11 nucleotides line up with TRBD2. J gave up 7 bases and V 4 bases, and 7 bases lay outside the gene matches. Germline CDR1 MDHEN, CDR2 SYDVKM. The CDR3 runs to 15 residues.

This clonotype occurred many times. The chain uses TRBV30 and TRBJ1-6; 9 nucleotides line up with TRBD1. CDR1 is GTSNPN, CDR2 SVGIG, per germline (reference sequence). There are 13 residues in the CDR3. V lost 2 bases, J lost 8 bases, and 1 base stayed unmatched. The CDR3 region is CAWSRQGDSPLHF. In nucleotides, the CDR3 is TGTGCCTGGAGTCGACAGGGGGATTCACCCCTCCACTTT.

This clonotype was counted ten times or more. The chain has TRBV20-1 and TRBJ2-7; weak D call: TRBD2 (6 bases). Trimming took 3 bases from V and 1 from J, leaving 10 bases between them. The CDR3 sequence is 13 residues long. Germline loops: CDR1 DFQATT, CDR2 SNEGSKA (reference sequence). The CDR3 DNA follows: TGCAGTGCTAGGCCCCGGGAGTCCTACGAGCAGTACTTC. Its protein is CSARPRESYEQYF.

Many counts were recorded for this clonotype. The CDR3 DNA reads as TGCAGTGCTAGAGCCCCGGGCCCTAATGAAAAACTGTTTTTT. Translated: CSARAPGPNEKLFF. The genes are TRBV20-1 and TRBJ1-4; no firm D call. Germline CDR1 is DFQATT and CDR2 is SNEGSKA (reference sequence). This CDR3 has 14 amino acids. The V end was cut by 1 base, the J end by 3 bases, with 9 bases between.

This clonotype was observed at least ten times. The V gene is TRBV20-1, the J gene TRBJ2-4; D uncertain. CDR1 is DFQATT and CDR2 is SNEGSKA in the germline V gene (reference sequence). The V end was cut by 1 base, the J end by 10 bases, with 5 bases between. The CDR3 spans 10 residues. In DNA form, the CDR3 reads TGCAGTGCTAGAGGGGTGATTCAGTACTTC. As protein: CSARGVIQYF.

This clonotype was counted between two and nine times. The chain combines TRBV5-5 with TRBJ1-4; 7 nucleotides match TRBD1. The CDR3 contains 17 residues. Trimming took 1 base from V and 5 from J; bases not matched to a gene: 11. Germline V gene data show CDR1 as SGHKS and CDR2 as YYEKEE (reference sequence). This CDR3 is CASSLSPAGQHNEKLFF. For the CDR3, the DNA is TGTGCCAGCAGCTTGAGTCCTGCGGGACAGCACAATGAAAAACTGTTTTTT.

The chain recombines TRBV19 with TRBJ2-1; TRBD2 is a possible D gene (7 bases). CDR3 length equals 16 residues. Trimming shortened V by 4 bases and J by 0 bases, and 13 bases separated the two germline ends. Germline CDR1 reads LNHDA; CDR2 reads SQIVND (reference sequence). The CDR3 DNA is TGTGCCAGTAGTACCCTGGGAGGGGGCTCCTACAATGAGCAGTTCTTC. Amino acid sequence: CASSTLGGGSYNEQFF. Together with reference TRBV19 and TRBJ2-1, the CDR3 gives the full variable domain: DGGITQSPKYLFRKEGQNVTLSCEQNLNHDAMYWYRQDPGQGLRLIYYSQIVNDFQKGDIAEGYSVSREKKESFPLTVTSAQKNPTAFYLCASSTLGGGSYNEQFFGPGTRLTVL.